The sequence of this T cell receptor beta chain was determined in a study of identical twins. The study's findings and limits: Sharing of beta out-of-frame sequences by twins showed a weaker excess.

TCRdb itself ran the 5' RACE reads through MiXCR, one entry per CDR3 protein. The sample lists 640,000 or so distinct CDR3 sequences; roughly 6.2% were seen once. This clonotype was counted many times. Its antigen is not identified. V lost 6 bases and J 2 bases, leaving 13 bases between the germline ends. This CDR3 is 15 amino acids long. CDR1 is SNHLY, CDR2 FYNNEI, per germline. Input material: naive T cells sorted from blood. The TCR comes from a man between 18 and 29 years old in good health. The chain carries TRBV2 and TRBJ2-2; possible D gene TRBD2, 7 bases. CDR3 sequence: CASRISGGNTGELFF. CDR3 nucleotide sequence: TGTGCCAGCAGGATCTCGGGGGGCAACACCGGGGAGCTGTTTTTT.